These 9 T cell receptor beta chains came from one sample sequenced in a study of CD8+CD57+ T cells in acquired aplastic anemia. Patients sequenced had flow cytometry evidence of CD8+CD57+ cell expansion. Profiling of TCR beta VDJ combinations and CDR3 sequences used genomic DNA as template. TCRdb processed the reads anew with MiXCR; each CDR3 protein has one entry. Found here are 180,000 or so distinct CDR3 sequences, under 55% of them singletons; the top ten hold 1.1%. Material: sorted CD4+, CD8+, or CD8+CD57+ T cells (not recorded which) from PBMCs. These receptors were collected from a human donor with aplastic anemia.

This sequence joins TRBV6-4 and TRBJ2-7, with a tentative D call TRBD2 (6 bases). Per germline, CDR1 MRHNA and CDR2 SNTAGT. The CDR3 covers 14 residues. Trimming removed 6 bases at V and 3 bases at J, with 15 bases between. CDR3 DNA: TGTGCCAGCAGCCCTTCCTCCGGGAGCTACGAGCAGTACTTC. This encodes CASSPSSGSYEQYF.

This clonotype has at least ten counts. This chain joins TRBV19 and TRBJ1-5; D is ambiguous. The V gene's germline CDR1 is LNHDA and CDR2 SQIVND (reference sequence). CDR3 length: 13 residues. The V end was cut by 7 bases, the J end by 1 base, with 8 bases between. In DNA, the CDR3 is TGTGCCAGTATGGACGGGAGCAATCAGCCCCAGCATTTT. It is translated as CASMDGSNQPQHF.

As for this clonotype: Given a much more abundant clone one base away, this may be a read error. J is TRBJ1-2 and V is TRBV5-1; a weak D match, TRBD1 (5 bases). This CDR3 is 12 amino acids long. Trimming shortened V by 4 bases and J by 11 bases, and 15 bases separated the two germline ends. Germline values: CDR1 SGHRS, CDR2 YFSETQ. The CDR3 is CASSAGTPRYTF. The CDR3, as DNA: TGCGCCAGCAGCGCCGGGACGCCCAGATACACCTTC.

CDR3 protein: CASSPAVYNEQFF. The CDR3 DNA sequence: TGTGCCAGCAGTCCGGCCGTTTACAATGAGCAGTTCTTC. The gene calls are TRBV7-4 and TRBJ2-1; D call uncertain. The CDR3 sequence is 13 residues long. V lost 6 bases to trimming and J lost 4 bases, with 10 bases between them. Germline V gene lookup returns CDR1 SGHVT and CDR2 SQSDAQ.

This clonotype was detected a few times. V and J are TRBV5-1 and TRBJ2-1, with D unclear. Germline CDR1 reads SGHRS; CDR2 reads YFSETQ. The germline V and J ends were trimmed by 4 bases and 4 bases, with 21 bases remaining between them. This CDR3 is built from 17 residues. The CDR3 reads CASSLLATGKAYNEQFF. The CDR3 DNA is TGCGCCAGCAGCCTACTTGCGACCGGAAAGGCGTACAATGAGCAGTTCTTC.

About this clonotype itself: A much larger clone sits a single nucleotide away, making a read error possible. This chain uses TRBV19 with TRBJ2-6, with D possibly TRBD1 on 6 matching bases. This CDR3 contains 17 residues. V gave up 7 bases and J gave up 0 bases, with 16 bases separating them. The V gene's germline CDR1 is LNHDA and CDR2 SQIVND (reference sequence). The CDR3: CASMRGSGSSGANVLTF. DNA of the CDR3: TGTGCCAGTATGAGGGGGTCAGGGAGCTCTGGGGCCAACGTCCTGACTTTC.

This rearrangement joins TRBV20-1 to TRBJ1-4; D remains ambiguous. CDR3 length equals 14 residues. The germline CDR1 and CDR2 sequences are DFQATT and SNEGSKA (reference sequence). Deletions cut 0 bases from V and 0 bases from J, with 5 bases between. This CDR3 is CSARDTTTNEKLFF. The CDR3 DNA sequence: TGCAGTGCTAGAGACACGACAACTAATGAAAAACTGTTTTTT.

The CDR3 bases are TGTGCCACCAGCAGAGTTCGGGACGGGGAGCTGTTTTTT. Protein product: CATSRVRDGELFF. The rearrangement uses TRBV15 and TRBJ2-2; tentatively, D is TRBD2 (5 bases). The CDR3 extends over 13 amino acids. The germline V and J ends were trimmed by 1 base and 7 bases, with 7 bases remaining between them. Germline V gives CDR1 LNHNV, CDR2 YYDKDF (reference sequence).

To note about this clonotype: At one boundary the junction diverges from the germline segment, which might be a read error. The chain is built from TRBV29-1 and TRBJ2-7; the match to TRBD2 covers 7 bases. The CDR3 is 13 residues long. CDR1 and CDR2 (germline): SQVTM, ANQGSEA. The CDR3 DNA reads TGCAGCGTTGAGGGAGGGAGCTCCTACGGGCAGTACTTC. Amino acid sequence: CSVEGGSSYGQYF.